These 5 T cell receptor beta chains were all obtained from the same sample, sequenced in a study of identical twins. TCRdb ran MiXCR on the 5' RACE reads and lists one entry per CDR3 protein. Among about 260,000 distinct CDR3 sequences listed, 5.5% to 7% were seen once. The same sample was also studied in work on yellow fever vaccine responses in identical twins.

Sequencing input: memory (CD45RO+) T cells sorted from blood. These receptors were collected from a woman under 30 in good health.

This clonotype has at least ten counts. The CDR3 nucleotides are TGTGCCAGCAGCTTGCGATGTGGGCGGTTGGCTTACGAGCAGTACTTC. It yields the protein CASSLRCGRLAYEQYF. The chain has TRBV5-6 and TRBJ2-7, with D unresolved. The CDR3 covers 16 residues. Trimming removed 1 base from V and 4 bases from J, with 18 bases in between. Per the germline V gene, CDR1 is SGHDT and CDR2 is YYEEEE.

This clonotype was counted only a few times. This chain connects TRBV7-6 to TRBJ2-2, with 9 bases aligning to TRBD2. The V and J ends lost 1 base and 4 bases, in that order; junction bases with no gene match: 13. Germline lookup yields CDR1 SGHVS and CDR2 FNYEAQ. CDR3 length equals 19 residues. DNA of the CDR3: TGTGCCAGCAGCTTAGAGCTCCTTCGCGGGAGGGCCCGCACCGGGGAGCTGTTTTTT. This translates into CASSLELLRGRARTGELFF.

The genes are TRBV21-1 and TRBJ2-1; the DNA was not compared with TRBD2, the D call given in the table. TRBV21-1 is marked as a pseudogene. The CDR3 extends over 19 amino acids. The chain's CDR3 is CASSKGSGLAGGPKNEQFF. CDR3 nucleotides: TGTGCCAGCAGCAAAGGCTCGGGACTAGCGGGAGGGCCGAAAAATGAGCAGTTCTTC.

This clonotype was seen a few times. The V gene is TRBV20-1, the J gene TRBJ1-2; TRBD1 is a possible D gene (5 bases). V lost 5 bases to trimming and J lost 2 bases, with 15 bases between them. Germline V CDR1 and CDR2: DFQATT, SNEGSKA (reference sequence). This CDR3 comprises 14 residues. The CDR3 is CSAPTRQSNYGYTF. CDR3 DNA sequence: TGCAGTGCTCCAACCAGACAGTCGAACTATGGCTACACCTTC.

The chain has TRBV7-2 and TRBJ2-1, with 8 bases matching TRBD2. With V trimmed by 1 base and J by 9 bases, 8 bases remained unmatched. Looked up from germline, CDR1 is SGHTA and CDR2 is FQGNSA. This CDR3 is built from 15 residues. As DNA, the CDR3 is TGTGCCAGCAGCTTAGTGGCGGGGGGTGTCGGTGAGCAGTTCTTC. The encoded protein is CASSLVAGGVGEQFF. Looking up the rest from reference TRBV7-2 and TRBJ2-1 gives the full variable domain: GAGVSQSPSNKVTEKGKDVELRCDPISGHTALYWYRQSLGQGLEFLIYFQGNSAPDKSGLPSDRFSAERTGGSVSTLTIQRTQQEDSAVYLCASSLVAGGVGEQFFGPGTRLTVL.